These T cell receptor beta chains were read from a single sample in a study of CD8+ T cells in alopecia areata. TCRdb's copy holds only in-frame clones and misses some; the assay was immunoSEQ multiplex PCR. The sample comprises 150,000 to 160,000 clones, more than 45% of which are singletons, and approximately 20% rests with the top ten. Sequences were derived from CD8+ T cells sorted from blood, sampled at week 0. The receptors were sampled from a human donor with alopecia areata. The CDR3 runs from the conserved cysteine through the conserved F or W. Each record gives: clone size, D gene, V gene, J gene, CDR3 DNA, CDR3 protein. The D gene is left open where the match is weak. Only some rows state a clone size, as once, few, many or a class for expanded clones.

-	-	TRBV5-6	TRBJ2-2	TGTGCCAGCAGCCCTTATAACGGGGAGCTGTTTTTT	CASSPYNGELFF
-	-	TRBV7-6	TRBJ2-3	TGTGCCAGCAGCTCCTCAACGACAGATACGCAGTATTTT	CASSSSTTDTQYF
-	-	TRBV28	TRBJ2-3	TGTGCCAGCAGTTTTGGCCCAAATAGCCCTAGCACAGATACGCAGTATTTT	CASSFGPNSPSTDTQYF
-	TRBD1	TRBV7-6	TRBJ1-1	TGTGCCAGCAGCCCCCTCCTACAGGGGACGTCCACTGAAGCTTTCTTT	CASSPLLQGTSTEAFF
-	-	TRBV30	TRBJ2-1	TGTGCCTGGAGTTCGGGGTGGGATGAGCAGTTCTTC	CAWSSGWDEQFF
-	TRBD2	TRBV27	TRBJ2-3	TGTGCCAGCAGTGTGAGGGATGGAGCGGGGGACACAGATACGCAGTATTTT	CASSVRDGAGDTDTQYF
-	-	TRBV7-8	TRBJ2-2	TGTGCCAGCAGCGAACAGCCCGGGGAGCTGTTTTTT	CASSEQPGELFF
-	-	TRBV27	TRBJ1-2	TGTGCCAGCAGTTCCCCCCGAGGGGGTGGCTACACCTTC	CASSSPRGGGYTF
once	-	TRBV7-2	TRBJ2-2	TGTGCCAGCAGCCCTTCAACGGGGGCCGGGGAGCTGTTTTTT	CASSPSTGAGELFF
-	-	TRBV2	TRBJ2-7	TGTGCCAGCAGACACTCCTACGAGCAGTACTTC	CASRHSYEQYF
-	-	TRBV25-1	TRBJ1-6	TGTGCCAGCAGTGAAGGGATCGGTTCACCCCTCCACTTT	CASSEGIGSPLHF
-	-	TRBV27	TRBJ2-3	TGTGCCAGCAGCCTAACTTGGACAGATACGCAGTATTTT	CASSLTWTDTQYF
-	TRBD2	TRBV29-1	TRBJ2-6	TGCAGCGTCGAGACTAGCGGGGGAGCCTCTGGGGCCAACGTCCTGACTTTC	CSVETSGGASGANVLTF
-	-	TRBV29-1	TRBJ1-1	TGCAGTGCCCCGACGGGAAACACTGAAGCTTTCTTT	CSAPTGNTEAFF
-	-	TRBV30	TRBJ1-1	TGTGCCTGGAACTATGAGGGGTTTGGCACTGAAGCTTTCTTT	CAWNYEGFGTEAFF
once	TRBD1	TRBV29-1	TRBJ1-5	TGCAGCGTCAAAGGGGACAGCTCTCAGCCCCAGCATTTT	CSVKGDSSQPQHF
-	TRBD1	TRBV9	TRBJ2-7	TGTGCCAGCAGCGTTAGACAGGGGGACGAGCAGTACTTC	CASSVRQGDEQYF
-	TRBD1	TRBV27	TRBJ1-2	TGTGCCAGCAGTTCCGGACAGGGCTACTATGGCTACACCTTC	CASSSGQGYYGYTF
-	-	TRBV15	TRBJ1-1	TGTGCCACCAGCACGTCTACTGAAGCTTTCTTT	CATSTSTEAFF
few	-	TRBV29-1	TRBJ1-2	TGCAGCGTTGAAGCGATTCTCAGCTATGGCTACACCTTC	CSVEAILSYGYTF